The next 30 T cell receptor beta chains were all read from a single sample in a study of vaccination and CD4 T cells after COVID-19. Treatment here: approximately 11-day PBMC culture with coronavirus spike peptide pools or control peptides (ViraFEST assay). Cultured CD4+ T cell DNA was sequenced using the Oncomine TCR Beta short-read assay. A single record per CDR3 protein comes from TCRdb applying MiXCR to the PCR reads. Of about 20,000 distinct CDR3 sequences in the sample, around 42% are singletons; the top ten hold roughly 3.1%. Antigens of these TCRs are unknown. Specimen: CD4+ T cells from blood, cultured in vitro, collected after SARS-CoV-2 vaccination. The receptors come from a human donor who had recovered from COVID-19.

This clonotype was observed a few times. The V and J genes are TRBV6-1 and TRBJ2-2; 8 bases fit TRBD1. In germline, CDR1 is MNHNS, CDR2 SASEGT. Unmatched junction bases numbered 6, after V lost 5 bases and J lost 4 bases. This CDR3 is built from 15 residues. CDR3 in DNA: TGTGCCAGCAGTACAGACAGGGGTATCACCGGGGAGCTGTTTTTT. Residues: CASSTDRGITGELFF.

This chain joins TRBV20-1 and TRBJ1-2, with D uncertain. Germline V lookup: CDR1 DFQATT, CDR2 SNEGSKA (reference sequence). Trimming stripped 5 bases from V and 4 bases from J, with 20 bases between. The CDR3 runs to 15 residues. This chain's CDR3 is CSAQTGPVYLYGYTF. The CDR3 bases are TGCAGTGCTCAAACCGGGCCCGTCTACCTCTATGGCTACACCTTC.

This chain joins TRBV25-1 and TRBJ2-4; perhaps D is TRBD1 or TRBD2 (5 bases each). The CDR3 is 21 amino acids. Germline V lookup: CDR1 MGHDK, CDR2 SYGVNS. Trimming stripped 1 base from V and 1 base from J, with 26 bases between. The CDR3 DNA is TGTGCCAGCAGTGAATCGTGTGGGACGGAGGTTCGACTCGTCGCCAAAAACATTCAGTACTTC. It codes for CASSESCGTEVRLVAKNIQYF.

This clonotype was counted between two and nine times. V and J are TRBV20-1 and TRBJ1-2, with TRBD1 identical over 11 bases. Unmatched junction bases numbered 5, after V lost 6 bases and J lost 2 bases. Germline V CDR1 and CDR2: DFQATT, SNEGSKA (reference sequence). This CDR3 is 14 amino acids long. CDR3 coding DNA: TGCAGTGCCGACCGGGACAGGGGGAACTATGGCTACACCTTC. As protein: CSADRDRGNYGYTF.

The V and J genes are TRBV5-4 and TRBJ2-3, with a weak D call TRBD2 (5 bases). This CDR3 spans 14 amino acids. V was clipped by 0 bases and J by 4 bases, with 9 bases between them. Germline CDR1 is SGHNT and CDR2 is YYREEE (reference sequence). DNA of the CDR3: TGTGCCAGCAGCTTGGCGGGGTTCCCAGATACGCAGTATTTT. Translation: CASSLAGFPDTQYF.

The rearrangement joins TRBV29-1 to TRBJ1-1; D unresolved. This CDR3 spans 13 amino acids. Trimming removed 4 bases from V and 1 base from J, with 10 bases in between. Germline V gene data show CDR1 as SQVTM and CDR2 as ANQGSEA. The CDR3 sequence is CSVGGAQNTEAFF. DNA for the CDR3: TGCAGCGTTGGTGGAGCTCAGAACACTGAAGCTTTCTTT.

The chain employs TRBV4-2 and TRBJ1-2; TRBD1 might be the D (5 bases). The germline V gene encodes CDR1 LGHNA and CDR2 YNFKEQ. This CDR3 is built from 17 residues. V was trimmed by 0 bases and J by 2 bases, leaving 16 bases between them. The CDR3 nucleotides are TGTGCCAGCAGCCAAGATGGGGGTGGGGGAGACAACTATGGCTACACCTTC. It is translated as CASSQDGGGGDNYGYTF.

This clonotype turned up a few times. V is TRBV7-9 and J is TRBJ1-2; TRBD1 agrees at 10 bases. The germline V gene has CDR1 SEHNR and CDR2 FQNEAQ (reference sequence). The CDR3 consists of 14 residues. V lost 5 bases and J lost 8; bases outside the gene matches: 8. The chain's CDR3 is CASSSPGTGEGYTF. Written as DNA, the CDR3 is TGTGCCAGCAGCAGCCCCGGGACAGGGGAAGGCTACACCTTC.

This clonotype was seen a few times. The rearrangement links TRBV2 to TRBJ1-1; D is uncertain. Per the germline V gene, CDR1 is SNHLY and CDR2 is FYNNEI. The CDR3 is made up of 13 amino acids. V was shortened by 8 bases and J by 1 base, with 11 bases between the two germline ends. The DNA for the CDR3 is TGTGCCAGCTCGGGTGTGGCGAACACTGAAGCTTTCTTT. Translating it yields CASSGVANTEAFF.

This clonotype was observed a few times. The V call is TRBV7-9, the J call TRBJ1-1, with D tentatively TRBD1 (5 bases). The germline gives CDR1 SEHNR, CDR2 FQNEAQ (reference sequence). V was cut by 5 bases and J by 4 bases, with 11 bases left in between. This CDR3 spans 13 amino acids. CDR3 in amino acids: CASSRGMGTEAFF. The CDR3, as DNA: TGTGCCAGCAGCAGGGGTATGGGCACTGAAGCTTTCTTT. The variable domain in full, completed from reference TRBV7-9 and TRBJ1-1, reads DTGVSQNPRHKITKRGQNVTFRCDPISEHNRLYWYRQTLGQGPEFLTYFQNEAQLEKSRLLSDRFSAERPKGSFSTLEIQRTEQGDSAMYLCASSRGMGTEAFFGQGTRLTVV.

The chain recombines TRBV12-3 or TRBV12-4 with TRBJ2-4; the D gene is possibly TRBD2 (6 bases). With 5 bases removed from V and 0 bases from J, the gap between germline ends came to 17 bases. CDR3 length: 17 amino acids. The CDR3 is CASSHLGGGLAKNIQYF. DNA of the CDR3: TGTGCCAGCAGTCACCTCGGGGGTGGCCTAGCCAAAAACATTCAGTACTTC.

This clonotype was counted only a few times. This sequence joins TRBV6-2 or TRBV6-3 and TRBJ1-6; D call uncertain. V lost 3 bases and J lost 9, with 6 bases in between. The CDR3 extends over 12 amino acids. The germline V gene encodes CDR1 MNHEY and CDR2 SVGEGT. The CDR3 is CASSYAGSPLHF. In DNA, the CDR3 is TGTGCCAGCAGTTATGCGGGTTCACCCCTCCACTTT.

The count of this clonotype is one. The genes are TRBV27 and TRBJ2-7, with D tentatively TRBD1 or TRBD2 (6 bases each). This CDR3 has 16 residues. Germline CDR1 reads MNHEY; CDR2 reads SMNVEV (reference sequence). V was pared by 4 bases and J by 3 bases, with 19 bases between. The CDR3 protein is CASSSTSTGGYYEQYF. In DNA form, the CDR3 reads TGTGCCAGCAGTTCGACTTCGACAGGAGGGTACTACGAGCAGTACTTC.

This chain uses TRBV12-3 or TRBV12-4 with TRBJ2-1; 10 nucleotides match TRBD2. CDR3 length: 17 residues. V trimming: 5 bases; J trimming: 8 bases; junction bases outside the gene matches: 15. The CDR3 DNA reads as TGTGCCAGCAGTCGACGTGTCAGCGGGAGGGCCCGCCATGAGCAGTTCTTC. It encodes CASSRRVSGRARHEQFF.

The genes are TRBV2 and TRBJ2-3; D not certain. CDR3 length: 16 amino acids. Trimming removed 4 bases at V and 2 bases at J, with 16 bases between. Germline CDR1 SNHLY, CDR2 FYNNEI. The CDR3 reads CASSVIIGPTTDTQYF. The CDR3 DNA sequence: TGTGCCAGCAGTGTGATTATAGGGCCCACCACAGATACGCAGTATTTT.

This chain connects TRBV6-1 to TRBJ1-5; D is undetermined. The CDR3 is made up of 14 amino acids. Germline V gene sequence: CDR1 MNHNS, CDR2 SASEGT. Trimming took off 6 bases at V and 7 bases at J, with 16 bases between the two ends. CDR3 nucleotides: TGTGCCAGCAGAGCCAACACCGGAGGACAGCCCCAGCATTTT. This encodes CASRANTGGQPQHF.

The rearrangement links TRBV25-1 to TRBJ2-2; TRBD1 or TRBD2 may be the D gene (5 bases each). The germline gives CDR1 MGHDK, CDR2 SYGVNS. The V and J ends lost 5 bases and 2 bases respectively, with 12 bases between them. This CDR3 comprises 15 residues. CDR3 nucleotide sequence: TGTGCCAGCAGTCCTCGTCGGGGCAACACCGGGGAGCTGTTTTTT. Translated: CASSPRRGNTGELFF. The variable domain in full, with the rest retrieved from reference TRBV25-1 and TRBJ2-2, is EADIYQTPRYLVIGTGKKITLECSQTMGHDKMYWYQQDPGMELHLIHYSYGVNSTEKGDLSSESTVSRIRTEHFPLTLESARPSHTSQYLCASSPRRGNTGELFFGEGSRLTVL.

The CDR3 loop is CASSLGRVNEQYF. The CDR3, as DNA: TGTGCCAGCAGCTTGGGGAGGGTTAACGAGCAGTACTTC. The V call is TRBV7-2, the J call TRBJ2-7; 7 positions match TRBD2. The V gene end was trimmed by 3 bases and the J gene end by 5 bases; junction bases not matched to a gene: 4. The germline V gene has CDR1 SGHTA and CDR2 FQGNSA. The CDR3 runs to 13 residues.

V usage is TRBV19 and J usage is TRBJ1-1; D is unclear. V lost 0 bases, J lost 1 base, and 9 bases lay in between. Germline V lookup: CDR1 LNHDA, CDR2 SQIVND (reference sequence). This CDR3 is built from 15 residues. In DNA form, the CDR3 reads TGTGCCAGTAGTATAGAAGTGTCAGGGAACACTGAAGCTTTCTTT. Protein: CASSIEVSGNTEAFF.

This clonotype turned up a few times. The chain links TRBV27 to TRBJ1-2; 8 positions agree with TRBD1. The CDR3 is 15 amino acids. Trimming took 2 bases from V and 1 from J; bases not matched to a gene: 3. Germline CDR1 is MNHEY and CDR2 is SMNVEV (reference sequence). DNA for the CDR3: TGTGCCAGCAGTTTAGGACAGGGCCTTAACTATGGCTACACCTTC. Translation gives CASSLGQGLNYGYTF.

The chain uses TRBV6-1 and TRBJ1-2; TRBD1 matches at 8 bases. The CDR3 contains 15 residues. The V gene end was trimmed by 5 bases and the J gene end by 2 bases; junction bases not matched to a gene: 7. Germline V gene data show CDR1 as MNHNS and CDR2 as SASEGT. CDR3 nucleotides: TGTGCCAGCAGTACCGGACAGGGAGGGAACTATGGCTACACCTTC. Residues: CASSTGQGGNYGYTF.

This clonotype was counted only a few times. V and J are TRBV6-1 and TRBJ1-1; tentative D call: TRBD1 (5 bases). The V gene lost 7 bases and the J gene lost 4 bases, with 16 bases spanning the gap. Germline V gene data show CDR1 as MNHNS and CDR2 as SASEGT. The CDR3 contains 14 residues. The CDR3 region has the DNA TGTGCCAGCACTAGATCCCGGGGGTCCACTGAAGCTTTCTTT. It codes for CASTRSRGSTEAFF.

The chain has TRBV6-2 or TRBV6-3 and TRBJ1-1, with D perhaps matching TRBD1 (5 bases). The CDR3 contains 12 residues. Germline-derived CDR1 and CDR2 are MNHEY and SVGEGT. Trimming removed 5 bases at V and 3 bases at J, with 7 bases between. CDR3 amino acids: CASSHRYTEAFF. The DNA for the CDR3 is TGTGCCAGCAGTCACAGGTACACTGAAGCTTTCTTT.

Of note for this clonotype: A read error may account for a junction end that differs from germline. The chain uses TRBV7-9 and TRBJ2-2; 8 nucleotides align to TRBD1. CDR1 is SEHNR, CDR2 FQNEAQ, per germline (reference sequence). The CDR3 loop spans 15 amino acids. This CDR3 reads CASSLVRQGPGGLFF. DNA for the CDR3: TGTGCCAGCAGCTTAGTTCGACAGGGGCCCGGGGGGCTGTTTTTT. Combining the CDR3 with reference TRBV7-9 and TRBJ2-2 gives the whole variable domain DTGVSQNPRHKITKRGQNVTFRCDPISEHNRLYWYRQTLGQGPEFLTYFQNEAQLEKSRLLSDRFSAERPKGSFSTLEIQRTEQGDSAMYLCASSLVRQGPGGLFFGEGSRLTVL.

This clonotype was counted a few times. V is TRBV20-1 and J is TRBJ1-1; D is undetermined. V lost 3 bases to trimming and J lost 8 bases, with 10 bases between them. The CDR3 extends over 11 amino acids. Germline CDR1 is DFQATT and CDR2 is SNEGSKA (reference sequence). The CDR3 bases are TGCAGTGCTAGTTGGCAGAAGGAAGCTTTCTTT. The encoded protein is CSASWQKEAFF.

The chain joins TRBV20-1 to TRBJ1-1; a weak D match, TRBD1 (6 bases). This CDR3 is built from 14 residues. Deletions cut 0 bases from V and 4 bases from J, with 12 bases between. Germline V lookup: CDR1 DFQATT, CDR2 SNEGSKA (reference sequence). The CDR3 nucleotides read TGCAGTGCTAGAGATCGGGGGCGGGGCACTGAAGCTTTCTTT. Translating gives CSARDRGRGTEAFF.

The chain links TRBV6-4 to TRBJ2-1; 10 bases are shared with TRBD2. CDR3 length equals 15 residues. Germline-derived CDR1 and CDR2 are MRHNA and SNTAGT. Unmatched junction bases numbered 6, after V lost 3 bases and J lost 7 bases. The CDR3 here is CASSESLAGKNEQFF. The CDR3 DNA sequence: TGTGCCAGCAGTGAATCACTAGCGGGAAAGAATGAGCAGTTCTTC.

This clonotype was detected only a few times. CDR3 sequence reads: CASSYGIDSTDTQYF. The CDR3 nucleotides read TGTGCCAGCAGTTACGGAATCGACAGCACAGATACGCAGTATTTT. The V call is TRBV6-5, the J call TRBJ2-3; no definite D call. Germline V CDR1 and CDR2: MNHEY, SVGAGI. CDR3 length: 15 residues. V lost 2 bases, J lost 0 bases, and 9 bases lay in between.

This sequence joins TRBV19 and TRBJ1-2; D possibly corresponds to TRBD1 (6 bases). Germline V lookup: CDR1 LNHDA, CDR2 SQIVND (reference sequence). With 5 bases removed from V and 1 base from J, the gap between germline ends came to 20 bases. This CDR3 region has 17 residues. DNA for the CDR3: TGTGCCAGTAGTCCCTCGACAGGCGCCAACTTTAACTATGGCTACACCTTC. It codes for CASSPSTGANFNYGYTF. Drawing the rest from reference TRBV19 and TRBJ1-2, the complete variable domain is DGGITQSPKYLFRKEGQNVTLSCEQNLNHDAMYWYRQDPGQGLRLIYYSQIVNDFQKGDIAEGYSVSREKKESFPLTVTSAQKNPTAFYLCASSPSTGANFNYGYTFGSGTRLTVV.

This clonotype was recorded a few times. The CDR3, as DNA: TGTGCCAGCAGCCGATCGGGGGGTAACTATGGCTACACCTTC. This codes for CASSRSGGNYGYTF. The chain couples TRBV21-1 to TRBJ1-2; TRBD1 was called by the table and not checked on the DNA. TRBV21-1 is deemed a pseudogene. The CDR3 contains 14 residues.